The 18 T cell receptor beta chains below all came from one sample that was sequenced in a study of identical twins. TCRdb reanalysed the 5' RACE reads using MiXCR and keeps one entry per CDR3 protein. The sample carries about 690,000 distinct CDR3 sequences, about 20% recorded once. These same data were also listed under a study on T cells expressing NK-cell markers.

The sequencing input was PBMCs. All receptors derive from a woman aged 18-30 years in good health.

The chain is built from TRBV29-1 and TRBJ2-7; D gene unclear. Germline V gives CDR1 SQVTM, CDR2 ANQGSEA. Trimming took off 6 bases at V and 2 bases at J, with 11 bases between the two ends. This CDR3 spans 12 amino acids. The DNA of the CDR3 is TGCAGCGTGCCTGGTCCCCCCTACGAGCAGTACTTC. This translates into CSVPGPPYEQYF.

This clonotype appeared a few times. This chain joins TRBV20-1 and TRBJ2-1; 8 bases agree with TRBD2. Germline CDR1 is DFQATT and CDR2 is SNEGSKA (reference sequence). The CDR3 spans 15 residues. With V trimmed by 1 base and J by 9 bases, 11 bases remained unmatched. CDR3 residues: CSARVGPGRAGEQFF. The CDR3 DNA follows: TGCAGTGCTAGAGTAGGTCCCGGGAGGGCCGGTGAGCAGTTCTTC.

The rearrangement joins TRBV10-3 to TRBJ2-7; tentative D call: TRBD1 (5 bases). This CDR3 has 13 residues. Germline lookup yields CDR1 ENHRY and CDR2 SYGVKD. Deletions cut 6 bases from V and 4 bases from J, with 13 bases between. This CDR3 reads CAIRAQGRYEQYF. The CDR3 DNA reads TGTGCCATCAGGGCGCAGGGCCGGTACGAGCAGTACTTC.

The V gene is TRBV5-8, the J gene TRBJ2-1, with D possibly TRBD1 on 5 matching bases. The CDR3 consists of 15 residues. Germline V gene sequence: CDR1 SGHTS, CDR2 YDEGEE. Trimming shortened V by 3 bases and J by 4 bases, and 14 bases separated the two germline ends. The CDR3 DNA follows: TGTGCCAGCAGCTATGGACAAACCGCTTACAATGAGCAGTTCTTC. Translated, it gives CASSYGQTAYNEQFF.

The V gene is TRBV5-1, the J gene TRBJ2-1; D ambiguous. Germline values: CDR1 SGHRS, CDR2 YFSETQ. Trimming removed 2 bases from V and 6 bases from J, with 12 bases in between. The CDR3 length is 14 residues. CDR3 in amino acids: CASSFMYRFNEQFF. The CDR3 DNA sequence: TGCGCCAGCAGCTTTATGTATAGGTTCAATGAGCAGTTCTTC.

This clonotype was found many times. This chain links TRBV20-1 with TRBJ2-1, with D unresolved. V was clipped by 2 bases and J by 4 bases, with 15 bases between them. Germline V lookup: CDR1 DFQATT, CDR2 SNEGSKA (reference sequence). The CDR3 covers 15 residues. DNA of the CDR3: TGCAGTGCTAGATCCCTTACGACTGGTTACAATGAGCAGTTCTTC. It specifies CSARSLTTGYNEQFF.

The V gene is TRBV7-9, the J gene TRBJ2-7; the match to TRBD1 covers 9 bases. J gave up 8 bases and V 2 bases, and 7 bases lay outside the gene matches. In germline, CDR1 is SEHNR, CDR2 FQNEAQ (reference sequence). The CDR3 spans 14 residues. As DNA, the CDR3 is TGTGCCAGCAGCTTAAGGACAGGGGACTTCAAGCAGTACTTC. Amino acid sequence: CASSLRTGDFKQYF.

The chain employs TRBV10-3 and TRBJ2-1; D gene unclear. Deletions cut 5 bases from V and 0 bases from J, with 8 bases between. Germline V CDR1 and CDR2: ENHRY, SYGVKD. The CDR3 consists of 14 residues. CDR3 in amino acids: CAISTESSYNEQFF. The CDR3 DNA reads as TGTGCCATCAGTACGGAGAGCTCCTACAATGAGCAGTTCTTC.

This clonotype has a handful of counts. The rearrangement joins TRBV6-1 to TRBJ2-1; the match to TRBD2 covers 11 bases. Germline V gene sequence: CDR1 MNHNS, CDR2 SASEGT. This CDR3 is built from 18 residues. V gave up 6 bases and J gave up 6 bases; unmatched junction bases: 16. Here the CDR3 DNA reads TGTGCCAGCAGGGAGACCCACCTAGCGGGAGGTGTAAGCAATGAGCAGTTCTTC. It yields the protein CASRETHLAGGVSNEQFF.

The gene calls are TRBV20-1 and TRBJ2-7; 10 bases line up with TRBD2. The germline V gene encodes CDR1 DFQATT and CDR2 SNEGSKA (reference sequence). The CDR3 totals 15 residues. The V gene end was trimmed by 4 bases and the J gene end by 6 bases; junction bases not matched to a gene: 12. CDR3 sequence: CSAIGQAGGLGEQYF. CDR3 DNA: TGCAGTGCTATAGGGCAAGCGGGAGGGCTTGGCGAGCAGTACTTC.

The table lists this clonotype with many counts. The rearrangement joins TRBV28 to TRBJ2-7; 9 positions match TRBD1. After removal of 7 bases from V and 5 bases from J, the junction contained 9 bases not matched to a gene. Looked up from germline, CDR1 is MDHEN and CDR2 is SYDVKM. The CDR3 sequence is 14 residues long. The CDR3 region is CASNSRDRVHEQYF. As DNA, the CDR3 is TGTGCCAGCAACTCCCGGGACAGGGTACACGAGCAGTACTTC.

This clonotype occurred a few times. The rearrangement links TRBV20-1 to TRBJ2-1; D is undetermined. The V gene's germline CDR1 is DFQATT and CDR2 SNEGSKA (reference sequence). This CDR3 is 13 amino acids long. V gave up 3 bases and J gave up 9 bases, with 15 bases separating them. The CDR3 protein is CSASASLSGEQFF. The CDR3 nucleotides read TGCAGTGCTAGTGCATCCCTAAGTGGTGAGCAGTTCTTC.

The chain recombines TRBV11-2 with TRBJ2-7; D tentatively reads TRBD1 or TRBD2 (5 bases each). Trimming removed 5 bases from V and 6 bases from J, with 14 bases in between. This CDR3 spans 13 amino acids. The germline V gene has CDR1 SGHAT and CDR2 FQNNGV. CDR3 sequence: CASSLLGVSEQYF. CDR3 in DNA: TGTGCCAGCAGCCTCCTGGGGGTGAGCGAGCAGTACTTC.

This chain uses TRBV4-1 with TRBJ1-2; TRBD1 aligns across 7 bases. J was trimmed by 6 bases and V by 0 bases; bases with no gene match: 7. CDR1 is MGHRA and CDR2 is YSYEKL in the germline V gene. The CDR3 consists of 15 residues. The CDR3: CASSQDMAGGNGYTF. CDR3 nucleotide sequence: TGCGCCAGCAGCCAAGATATGGCAGGGGGTAATGGCTACACCTTC.

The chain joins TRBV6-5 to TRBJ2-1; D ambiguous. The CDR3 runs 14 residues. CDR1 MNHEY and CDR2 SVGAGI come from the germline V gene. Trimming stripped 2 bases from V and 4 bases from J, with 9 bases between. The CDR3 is CASSYRVTYNEQFF. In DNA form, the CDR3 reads TGTGCCAGCAGTTACCGGGTTACTTACAATGAGCAGTTCTTC.

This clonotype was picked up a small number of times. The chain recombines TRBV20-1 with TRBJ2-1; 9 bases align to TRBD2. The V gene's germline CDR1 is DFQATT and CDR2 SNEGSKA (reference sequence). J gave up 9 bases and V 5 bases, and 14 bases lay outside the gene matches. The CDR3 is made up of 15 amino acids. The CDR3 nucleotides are TGCAGTGCTTCAAAGTCTAGCGGGACACGCGGTGAGCAGTTCTTC. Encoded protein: CSASKSSGTRGEQFF.

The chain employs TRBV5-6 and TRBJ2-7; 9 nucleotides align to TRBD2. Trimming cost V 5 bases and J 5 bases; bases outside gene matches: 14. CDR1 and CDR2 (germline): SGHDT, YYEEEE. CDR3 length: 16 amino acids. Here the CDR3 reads CASSLFSAGGVNEQYF. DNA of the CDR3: TGTGCCAGCAGTCTATTCTCAGCGGGGGGAGTAAACGAGCAGTACTTC.

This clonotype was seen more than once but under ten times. CDR3 region: CATSRETNKETQYF. CDR3 coding DNA: TGTGCCACCAGCAGAGAAACTAACAAAGAGACCCAGTACTTC. The V and J genes are TRBV15 and TRBJ2-5; D is undetermined. Germline CDR1 LNHNV, CDR2 YYDKDF (reference sequence). V was clipped by 0 bases and J by 3 bases, with 8 bases between them. This CDR3 is 14 amino acids long. The full variable domain, its missing parts supplied by reference TRBV15 and TRBJ2-5, is DAMVIQNPRYQVTQFGKPVTLSCSQTLNHNVMYWYQQKSSQAPKLLFHYYDKDFNNEADTPDNFQSRRPNTSFCFLDIRSPGLGDTAMYLCATSRETNKETQYFGPGTRLLVL.